This is a list of T cell receptor beta chains from one sample in a study of T cell responses to AZD1222 COVID-19 vaccine. Profiling relied on immunoSEQ multiplex PCR, and the TCRdb table lists in-frame clones only, not all of them. Of about 120,000 clones listed, approximately 90% were seen once; the top ten hold roughly 2.4%. The material was peripheral blood, obtained on day 0 of AZD1222 vaccination. These receptors were collected from an adult in good health. Each CDR3 is given with its conserved first and last residue. The order of the fields is CDR3 protein, CDR3 DNA, V gene, J gene, D gene, clone size. D genes are given only for firm matches. Clone size appears in some rows only: once, few, many, or a class for an expanded clone.

CDR3: CASRSDRYTEAFF
DNA: TGTGCCAGCAGAAGCGACAGGTACACTGAAGCTTTCTTT
V: TRBV6-6
J: TRBJ1-1
D: NA
size: NA

CDR3: CASRGSGRNEQFF
DNA: TGTGCCAGCAGGGGGTCGGGGCGGAATGAGCAGTTCTTC
V: TRBV27
J: TRBJ2-1
D: NA
size: NA

CDR3: CAWRPGPSAGELFF
DNA: TGTGCCTGGAGGCCCGGTCCCTCGGCCGGGGAGCTGTTTTTT
V: TRBV30
J: TRBJ2-2
D: NA
size: NA

CDR3: CASSPTGEANYGYTF
DNA: TGTGCCAGCTCACCAACAGGGGAGGCTAACTATGGCTACACCTTC
V: TRBV18
J: TRBJ1-2
D: TRBD1
size: NA

CDR3: CASSFAGAVNEKLFF
DNA: TGTGCCAGCAGTTTCGCAGGGGCTGTTAATGAAAAACTGTTTTTT
V: TRBV28
J: TRBJ1-4
D: NA
size: NA

CDR3: CASGDGGLNTEAFF
DNA: TGTGCCAGCGGGGACGGCGGATTGAACACTGAAGCTTTCTTT
V: TRBV28
J: TRBJ1-1
D: NA
size: NA

CDR3: CASSTSGEQFF
DNA: TGTGCCAGCAGCACTAGCGGAGAGCAGTTCTTC
V: TRBV13
J: TRBJ2-1
D: TRBD2
size: few

CDR3: CASSPGGPNYGYTF
DNA: TGTGCCAGCAGTCCCGGAGGACCTAACTATGGCTACACCTTC
V: TRBV28
J: TRBJ1-2
D: NA
size: NA

CDR3: CASSLFGLAGGDEQFF
DNA: TGTGCCAGCAGCTTATTCGGGCTAGCGGGAGGTGATGAGCAGTTCTTC
V: TRBV7-3
J: TRBJ2-1
D: TRBD2
size: NA

CDR3: CAASRRTAPGELFF
DNA: TGTGCCGCCAGCAGACGGACGGCACCCGGGGAGCTGTTTTTT
V: TRBV5-4
J: TRBJ2-2
D: NA
size: NA

CDR3: CASSLDPGGGDEQFF
DNA: TGTGCCAGCAGCTTGGATCCGGGAGGAGGGGATGAGCAGTTCTTC
V: TRBV5-4
J: TRBJ2-1
D: TRBD2
size: few

CDR3: CASRSRHTEAFF
DNA: TGTGCCAGCAGGTCCCGGCATACTGAAGCTTTCTTT
V: TRBV6-5
J: TRBJ1-1
D: NA
size: NA

CDR3: CAAGAGASTDTQYF
DNA: TGTGCCGCAGGGGCGGGAGCCTCCACAGATACGCAGTATTTT
V: TRBV10-3
J: TRBJ2-3
D: NA
size: NA

CDR3: CASGDGGLPQHF
DNA: TGTGCCAGTGGGGACGGGGGTCTGCCCCAGCATTTT
V: TRBV12-3/TRBV12-4
J: TRBJ1-5
D: NA
size: medium-sized

CDR3: CSVADRVFGEQYF
DNA: TGCAGCGTCGCGGACAGGGTTTTTGGGGAGCAGTACTTC
V: TRBV29-1
J: TRBJ2-7
D: TRBD1
size: NA

CDR3: CASSQDRIYNEQFF
DNA: TGTGCCAGCAGCCAAGACAGGATTTACAATGAGCAGTTCTTC
V: TRBV3-1/TRBV3-2
J: TRBJ2-1
D: NA
size: NA

CDR3: CASSWEGNYGYTF
DNA: TGTGCCAGCTCCTGGGAGGGGAACTATGGCTACACCTTC
V: TRBV27
J: TRBJ1-2
D: NA
size: once

CDR3: CSVRRGLYEQYF
DNA: TGCAGCGTCCGCAGGGGGCTCTACGAACAGTACTTC
V: TRBV29-1
J: TRBJ2-7
D: TRBD1
size: NA

CDR3: CASSLSPQATYEQYF
DNA: TGTGCCAGCAGTTTATCCCCGCAGGCTACCTACGAGCAGTACTTC
V: TRBV28
J: TRBJ2-7
D: NA
size: NA

CDR3: CASSLDGTGYNEQYF
DNA: TGTGCCAGCAGCCTAGACGGGACAGGGTACAACGAGCAGTACTTC
V: TRBV13
J: TRBJ2-7
D: TRBD1
size: NA

CDR3: CASTTRGRGNQPQHF
DNA: TGTGCCAGCACGACGAGGGGTCGGGGGAATCAGCCCCAGCATTTT
V: TRBV2
J: TRBJ1-5
D: NA
size: NA

CDR3: CASSPQTGYQETQYF
DNA: TGTGCCAGCAGTCCCCAGACAGGGTACCAAGAGACCCAGTACTTC
V: TRBV28
J: TRBJ2-5
D: TRBD1
size: NA

CDR3: CSASPGLAGGVTDTQYF
DNA: TGCAGTGCTAGTCCCGGACTAGCGGGAGGAGTCACAGATACGCAGTATTTT
V: TRBV20-1
J: TRBJ2-3
D: TRBD2
size: NA

CDR3: CAWSVGNQETQYF
DNA: TGTGCCTGGAGTGTCGGGAACCAAGAGACCCAGTACTTC
V: TRBV30
J: TRBJ2-5
D: NA
size: NA

CDR3: CASIRNVTPLHF
DNA: TGTGCCAGCATCCGAAACGTGACACCCCTCCACTTT
V: TRBV5-4
J: TRBJ1-6
D: NA
size: NA

CDR3: CASSLAGGMTQYF
DNA: TGTGCCAGCAGTTTGGCAGGGGGGATGACCCAGTACTTC
V: TRBV12-3/TRBV12-4
J: TRBJ2-5
D: NA
size: NA

CDR3: CSAPGPTEQYF
DNA: TGCAGTGCGCCGGGGCCCACAGAGCAGTACTTC
V: TRBV20-1
J: TRBJ2-7
D: NA
size: NA

CDR3: CASSLHRENTEAFF
DNA: TGTGCCAGCAGCTTACACAGGGAGAACACTGAAGCTTTCTTT
V: TRBV3-1/TRBV3-2
J: TRBJ1-1
D: NA
size: NA

CDR3: CASSQGVAASANGELFF
DNA: TGTGCCAGCAGCCAAGGGGTCGCGGCTAGCGCGAACGGGGAGCTGTTTTTT
V: TRBV4-2
J: TRBJ2-2
D: NA
size: NA

CDR3: CASSSWLSYEQYF
DNA: TGTGCCAGCAGCAGTTGGCTCTCCTACGAGCAGTACTTC
V: TRBV5-4
J: TRBJ2-7
D: NA
size: NA

CDR3: CASRKGHGSSGNTIYF
DNA: TGTGCCAGTAGGAAGGGACACGGAAGCTCTGGAAACACCATATATTTT
V: TRBV19
J: TRBJ1-3
D: NA
size: NA

CDR3: CASRLAGAYNEQFF
DNA: TGTGCCAGCAGGCTAGCGGGCGCCTACAATGAGCAGTTCTTC
V: TRBV6-5
J: TRBJ2-1
D: TRBD2
size: NA

CDR3: CASSQTALNSPLHF
DNA: TGTGCCAGCAGCCAAACCGCTTTAAATTCACCCCTCCACTTT
V: TRBV3-1/TRBV3-2
J: TRBJ1-6
D: NA
size: NA

CDR3: CASSSIDSGANVLTF
DNA: TGTGCCAGCTCCTCGATTGACTCTGGGGCCAACGTCCTGACTTTC
V: TRBV18
J: TRBJ2-6
D: NA
size: NA

CDR3: CAAGTGGLVGTDTQYF
DNA: TGTGCCGCTGGGACAGGGGGTTTAGTAGGCACAGATACGCAGTATTTT
V: TRBV7-9
J: TRBJ2-3
D: TRBD1
size: NA

CDR3: CASSYAPRFADTQYF
DNA: TGTGCCAGCAGTTACGCCCCTAGATTCGCAGATACGCAGTATTTT
V: TRBV6-6
J: TRBJ2-3
D: NA
size: NA

CDR3: CASRRRGAPTLSTDTQYF
DNA: TGTGCCAGCCGGCGGAGAGGGGCCCCCACTTTAAGCACAGATACGCAGTATTTT
V: TRBV19
J: TRBJ2-3
D: NA
size: NA

CDR3: CASSLDGTYGYTF
DNA: TGTGCCAGCAGCTTGGACGGGACCTATGGCTACACCTTC
V: TRBV5-4
J: TRBJ1-2
D: NA
size: NA

CDR3: CASSEAWGRGYTF
DNA: TGTGCCAGCAGTGAAGCATGGGGTCGCGGCTACACCTTC
V: TRBV2
J: TRBJ1-2
D: NA
size: NA

CDR3: CASSTTGSTEAFF
DNA: TGTGCCAGTAGTACCACAGGGAGCACTGAAGCTTTCTTT
V: TRBV19
J: TRBJ1-1
D: NA
size: NA

CDR3: CASGPTGSNQPQHF
DNA: TGTGCCAGCGGCCCTACAGGGAGCAATCAGCCCCAGCATTTT
V: TRBV6-6
J: TRBJ1-5
D: NA
size: NA

CDR3: CATSESGTGAYTEAFF
DNA: TGTGCCACCAGTGAGTCCGGGACAGGGGCGTACACTGAAGCTTTCTTT
V: TRBV24-1
J: TRBJ1-1
D: TRBD1
size: NA

CDR3: CASSPGQGISGNTIYF
DNA: TGTGCCAGCTCACCAGGACAGGGTATCTCTGGAAACACCATATATTTT
V: TRBV18
J: TRBJ1-3
D: TRBD1
size: NA

CDR3: CASSFSGSSHEQYF
DNA: TGCGCCAGCAGCTTCAGCGGGAGCAGCCACGAGCAGTACTTC
V: TRBV5-1
J: TRBJ2-7
D: TRBD2
size: NA

CDR3: CASSESARRTGNTIYF
DNA: TGTGCCAGCAGTGAATCCGCCAGGAGGACTGGAAACACCATATATTTT
V: TRBV2
J: TRBJ1-3
D: NA
size: NA

CDR3: CAWSLGGQVENSPLHF
DNA: TGTGCCTGGAGTCTAGGGGGACAGGTGGAAAATTCACCCCTCCACTTT
V: TRBV30
J: TRBJ1-6
D: TRBD1
size: few

CDR3: CATSDGTGIVGYTF
DNA: TGTGCCACCAGTGACGGGACTGGAATCGTTGGCTACACCTTC
V: TRBV24-1
J: TRBJ1-2
D: NA
size: NA

CDR3: CASSLRDKPYEQYF
DNA: TGTGCCAGCAGCTTACGGGACAAACCCTACGAGCAGTACTTC
V: TRBV7-8
J: TRBJ2-7
D: NA
size: once

CDR3: CASSLGLPQIYNEQFF
DNA: TGTGCCAGCAGCTTGGGGCTACCACAAATATACAATGAGCAGTTCTTC
V: TRBV5-4
J: TRBJ2-1
D: NA
size: NA

CDR3: CAWTSGSSPLHF
DNA: TGTGCCTGGACCTCAGGGAGTTCACCCCTCCACTTT
V: TRBV30
J: TRBJ1-6
D: NA
size: NA

CDR3: CATSDTARKKYF
DNA: TGTGCCACCAGTGATACGGCCCGTAAGAAGTATTTT
V: TRBV24-1
J: TRBJ2-3
D: NA
size: NA